This TCR beta chain was documented in a study of shared clonotypes between healthy human individuals. Study-level findings and limits: Deeper or shallower sequencing was expected to change how clonotypes are shared among donors. Compared with clonotypes that all four donors shared, non-shared clonotypes had lower generation probabilities.

Comments on this clone: Antigen specificity is unknown.

Libraries were prepared by immunoSEQ multiplex PCR; TCRdb keeps only in-frame clonotypes and omits some of them. The sample holds approximately 740,000 clones; almost 95% are singletons and the top ten take around 24%. Terminally differentiated effector memory CD45RA+ cells were excluded from the naive CD8 cells, which were CD45RO-negative and positively selected for CCR7. Free of recent acute infections or vaccinations, the donors were healthy HIV-negative adults. Every donor was a Caucasian adult from Nashville, Tennessee. The material sequenced was naive CD8+ T cells sorted from blood. This TCR came from a man aged 25 to 40 in good health.

The CDR3 DNA follows: TGTGCCAGCAGTGGCTCGACTAGCGGGGCTTTAAACTACAATGAGCAGTTCTTC. It specifies CASSGSTSGALNYNEQFF. The rearrangement uses TRBV25-1 and TRBJ2-1, with TRBD2 matching 11 bases. After removal of 4 bases from V and 3 bases from J, the junction contained 11 bases not matched to a gene. The CDR3 has 18 residues. Germline assignment: CDR1 MGHDK and CDR2 SYGVNS.